The TCR beta chain under discussion was sequenced for a study of blood T cell repertoires in COVID-19. Study-wide background: Sample material is recorded as cDNA or gDNA derived from T cells, B-cell-depleted T cells, or PBMCs.

CDR1 and CDR2 from the germline V gene are LNHDA and SQIVND (reference sequence). The CDR3 has 13 residues. Trimming took 7 bases from V and 5 from J; bases not matched to a gene: 7. In the authors' workflow: Counts of nucleated cells, estimated from reference gene primer amplification, were obtained. The table came from immunoSEQ multiplex PCR; TCRdb's copy has only in-frame clones and leaves some out. V, J and clone size reflect that table, while D and trimming were determined from the DNA. The sample gives around 700,000 clones, over 80% of which show up once; around 0.3% is in the top ten. The chain uses TRBV19 and TRBJ2-5, with TRBD2 matching over 7 bases. The source material was peripheral blood. The origin of this receptor is a woman aged 18 to 35 with acute or convalescent COVID-19. CDR3 coding DNA: TGTGCCAGTAAGAAGCGGGGAATCGAGACCCAGTACTTC. It specifies CASKKRGIETQYF. Variable domain in full (rest from reference TRBV19 and TRBJ2-5): DGGITQSPKYLFRKEGQNVTLSCEQNLNHDAMYWYRQDPGQGLRLIYYSQIVNDFQKGDIAEGYSVSREKKESFPLTVTSAQKNPTAFYLCASKKRGIETQYFGPGTRLLVL.